Shown below are 28 T cell receptor beta chains from a single sample sequenced in a study of cytomegalovirus exposure and HLA in healthy donors. Repertoires were generated with immunoSEQ multiplex PCR, while TCRdb's copy carries only in-frame clones and drops some. In the table there are 59,000 or so clones, roughly 89% of which are singletons. Sample: PBMCs. Receptors were obtained from a woman between 18 and 29 years old in good health and CMV-seronegative.

The chain employs TRBV27 and TRBJ2-2, with 10 positions matching TRBD2. CDR1 MNHEY and CDR2 SMNVEV come from the germline V gene (reference sequence). Germline trimming cut 3 bases from V and 4 bases from J; bases unmatched to any gene: 8. The CDR3 is 17 residues long. CDR3: CASSFSAAGGFTGELFF. CDR3 in DNA: TGTGCCAGCAGTTTTTCGGCAGCGGGGGGGTTCACCGGGGAGCTGTTTTTT.

This chain links TRBV7-6 with TRBJ2-5; maybe TRBD2 (6 bases). The V gene lost 5 bases and the J gene lost 0 bases, with 13 bases spanning the gap. Germline assignment: CDR1 SGHVS and CDR2 FNYEAQ. The CDR3 runs 15 residues. CDR3 DNA sequence: TGTGCCAGCAGCCTATCCGGGACTTACCAAGAGACCCAGTACTTC. Its translation is CASSLSGTYQETQYF.

This sequence joins TRBV28 and TRBJ1-1, with TRBD1 matching over 9 bases. This CDR3 contains 14 residues. V shed 5 bases, J shed 7 bases, and the junction held 8 bases outside the gene matches. CDR1 and CDR2 (germline): MDHEN, SYDVKM. CDR3 nucleotides: TGTGCCAGCAGTCTAGACAGGGGGATCGGTGAAGCTTTCTTT. Its protein product is CASSLDRGIGEAFF.

This clone came up a few times. J is TRBJ2-3 and V is TRBV28; TRBD2 might be the D (7 bases). Germline CDR1 reads MDHEN; CDR2 reads SYDVKM. This CDR3 comprises 15 residues. Trimming stripped 0 bases from V and 6 bases from J, with 13 bases between. Written as DNA, the CDR3 is TGTGCCAGCAGTTTATGGGGGGGGGCGCGGGATACGCAGTATTTT. It yields the protein CASSLWGGARDTQYF.

The table lists this clone with a few counts. The gene calls are TRBV2 and TRBJ1-1; weak D call: TRBD1 (5 bases). CDR3 length equals 14 residues. Germline CDR1 reads SNHLY; CDR2 reads FYNNEI. V was shortened by 4 bases and J by 1 base, with 10 bases between the two germline ends. CDR3 in DNA: TGTGCCAGCAGTGGTGGGGCTCAGAACACTGAAGCTTTCTTT. This encodes CASSGGAQNTEAFF.

The J gene is TRBJ2-2, the V gene TRBV9, with TRBD2 identical over 7 bases. CDR1 and CDR2 from the germline V gene are SGDLS and YYNGEE. CDR3 length: 14 residues. The V segment lost 8 bases and the J segment 5 bases; nucleotides outside the gene matches: 9. The CDR3 is CASRPAGVTGELFF. DNA of the CDR3: TGTGCCAGTCGTCCGGCGGGAGTGACCGGGGAGCTGTTTTTT.

The chain uses TRBV7-8 and TRBJ2-3; 11 bases map to TRBD2. The CDR3 is made up of 16 amino acids. Germline CDR1 and CDR2: SGHVS and FQNEAQ. Germline trimming cut 5 bases from V and 1 base from J; bases unmatched to any gene: 5. CDR3 amino acids: CASSRGTSGRTDTQYF. CDR3 bases: TGTGCCAGCAGCAGAGGGACTAGCGGCCGCACAGATACGCAGTATTTT.

The chain couples TRBV5-5 to TRBJ1-1; 7 positions agree with TRBD1. Germline-derived CDR1 and CDR2 are SGHKS and YYEKEE (reference sequence). Trimming at V came to 4 bases and at J to 1 base, leaving 4 bases not matched to a gene. CDR3 length equals 14 residues. As DNA, the CDR3 is TGTGCCAGCAGCCCCGGGACAGCGAACACTGAAGCTTTCTTT. Protein sequence: CASSPGTANTEAFF.

This sequence joins TRBV19 and TRBJ1-5; TRBD1 matches at 7 bases. CDR1 is LNHDA, CDR2 SQIVND, per germline (reference sequence). V shed 5 bases, J shed 7 bases, and the junction held 11 bases outside the gene matches. This CDR3 contains 15 residues. CDR3 protein: CASSPPRGQGQPQHF. The CDR3, as DNA: TGTGCCAGTAGTCCGCCAAGGGGGCAAGGGCAGCCCCAGCATTTT.

The J gene is TRBJ2-7, the V gene TRBV5-1; no definite D call. Germline CDR1 SGHRS, CDR2 YFSETQ. The V gene lost 6 bases and the J gene lost 1 base, with 14 bases spanning the gap. The CDR3 runs to 14 residues. The CDR3 protein is CASIRPEQSYEQYF. In DNA form, the CDR3 reads TGCGCCAGCATAAGACCCGAACAGTCCTACGAGCAGTACTTC.

The chain has TRBV18 and TRBJ2-5; D is possibly TRBD1 (5 bases). Germline loops: CDR1 KGHSH, CDR2 LQKENI. The CDR3 consists of 13 residues. V lost 6 bases to trimming and J lost 5 bases, with 13 bases between them. This CDR3 reads CASSVTARETQYF. The DNA of the CDR3 is TGTGCCAGCTCGGTGACAGCTAGGGAGACCCAGTACTTC. Complete variable domain (other parts from reference TRBV18 and TRBJ2-5): NAGVMQNPRHLVRRRGQEARLRCSPMKGHSHVYWYRQLPEEGLKFMVYLQKENIIDESGMPKERFSAEFPKEGPSILRIQQVVRGDSAAYFCASSVTARETQYFGPGTRLLVL.

V and J are TRBV6-5 and TRBJ2-7; 9 positions match TRBD1. CDR1 and CDR2 from the germline V gene are MNHEY and SVGAGI. With 5 bases clipped from V and 0 bases from J, the junction kept 5 bases outside the gene matches. CDR3 size: 15 residues. The CDR3 coding sequence is TGTGCCAGCAGTGCGGGACAGGGAATCTCCTACGAGCAGTACTTC. Translation: CASSAGQGISYEQYF.

The chain is built from TRBV28 and TRBJ2-7; TRBD2 aligns across 10 bases. The CDR3 has 16 amino acids. The junction had 8 bases not matched to a gene; V was cut back by 4 bases and J by 2 bases. Germline assignment: CDR1 MDHEN and CDR2 SYDVKM. The chain's CDR3 is CASSSPTSGVAYEQYF. The CDR3, as DNA: TGTGCCAGCAGTTCACCCACTAGCGGGGTCGCCTACGAGCAGTACTTC.

CDR3 nucleotide sequence: TGTGCCATTGGAGGAGGAAGGGACAATCAGCCCCAGCATTTT. It is translated as CAIGGGRDNQPQHF. V usage is TRBV10-3 and J usage is TRBJ1-5; no definite D call. CDR3 length equals 14 residues. CDR1 is ENHRY, CDR2 SYGVKD, per germline. Trimming stripped 9 bases from V and 3 bases from J, with 15 bases between.

The V gene is TRBV5-4, the J gene TRBJ2-1; 8 bases are a match to TRBD2. CDR1 and CDR2 from the germline V gene are SGHNT and YYREEE (reference sequence). Germline trimming cut 0 bases from V and 0 bases from J; bases unmatched to any gene: 8. The CDR3 runs to 18 residues. This CDR3 is CASSLGSSGTSSYNEQFF. In nucleotides, the CDR3 is TGTGCCAGCAGCTTGGGGAGTAGCGGGACGAGCTCCTACAATGAGCAGTTCTTC.

This clone was picked up one time. The V gene is TRBV5-1, the J gene TRBJ1-3; D may be TRBD1 (5 bases). The V and J ends lost 4 bases and 0 bases respectively, with 11 bases between them. The CDR3 is 15 amino acids. Germline V gene data show CDR1 as SGHRS and CDR2 as YFSETQ. The CDR3 spells CASSLDTSSGNTIYF. CDR3 nucleotide sequence: TGCGCCAGCAGCCTGGACACCAGCTCTGGAAACACCATATATTTT.

This chain uses TRBV6-5 with TRBJ2-2; TRBD1 might be the D (7 bases). Trimming left V 4 bases short and J 4 bases short, with 13 bases between. The CDR3 length is 15 residues. Germline assignment: CDR1 MNHEY and CDR2 SVGAGI. CDR3 amino acids: CASSSNRGGTGELFF. CDR3 DNA: TGTGCCAGCAGTTCCAACAGGGGAGGCACCGGGGAGCTGTTTTTT.

The rearrangement uses TRBV6-5 and TRBJ2-7; no clear D gene. V lost 3 bases and J lost 6, with 6 bases in between. The germline V gene encodes CDR1 MNHEY and CDR2 SVGAGI. This CDR3 region has 11 residues. Here the CDR3 reads CASSYYTEQYF. DNA for the CDR3: TGTGCCAGCAGTTATTACACCGAGCAGTACTTC.

V is TRBV4-1 and J is TRBJ2-1, with D possibly being TRBD1 (5 bases). The germline CDR1 and CDR2 sequences are MGHRA and YSYEKL. Between the trimmed V and J ends, which lost 6 bases and 7 bases, there was a span of 7 bases. The CDR3 runs 11 residues. CDR3 region: CASRQANEQFF. CDR3 coding DNA: TGCGCCAGCAGACAGGCAAATGAGCAGTTCTTC.

The chain employs TRBV19 and TRBJ2-7, with TRBD1 matching over 7 bases. Trimming removed 3 bases from V and 7 bases from J; junction bases left unmatched: 12. Germline values: CDR1 LNHDA, CDR2 SQIVND (reference sequence). CDR3 size: 15 residues. The CDR3 DNA follows: TGTGCCAGTAGTATTCTGGGGACAGTCCAGCCTGAGCAGTACTTC. Its translation is CASSILGTVQPEQYF.

This rearrangement joins TRBV9 to TRBJ2-1; D is perhaps TRBD2 (6 bases). The CDR3 totals 17 residues. The germline CDR1 and CDR2 sequences are SGDLS and YYNGEE. The germline V and J ends were trimmed by 0 bases and 4 bases, with 17 bases remaining between them. The CDR3 DNA reads as TGTGCCAGCAGCGTAGGGGTGGCGGGGCCAAAGTACAATGAGCAGTTCTTC. Its protein product is CASSVGVAGPKYNEQFF.

V gene TRBV6-1 combines with J gene TRBJ1-1, with a tentative D call TRBD1 (5 bases). Deletions cut 8 bases from V and 5 bases from J, with 15 bases between. Looked up from germline, CDR1 is MNHNS and CDR2 is SASEGT. The CDR3 is 13 residues long. The CDR3 is CASLGGVITEAFF. CDR3 nucleotides: TGTGCCAGCCTCGGGGGGGTGATAACTGAAGCTTTCTTT.

This chain's CDR3 is CASSQDRGTGDSSSRYGYTF. Here the CDR3 DNA reads TGTGCCAGCAGCCAAGATAGGGGGACAGGGGATTCCTCGAGCAGATATGGCTACACCTTC. This chain joins TRBV4-2 and TRBJ1-2; TRBD1 agrees at 10 bases. With 0 bases clipped from V and 5 bases from J, the junction kept 18 bases outside the gene matches. The CDR3 sequence is 20 residues long. In germline, CDR1 is LGHNA, CDR2 YNFKEQ.

The rearrangement joins TRBV4-3 to TRBJ2-1, with no clear D. Between the trimmed V and J ends, which lost 0 bases and 6 bases, there was a span of 9 bases. Germline CDR1 reads LGHNA; CDR2 reads YSLEER. The CDR3 extends over 14 amino acids. CDR3: CASSQDSYFNEQFF. The CDR3 bases are TGCGCCAGCAGCCAAGATAGTTACTTCAATGAGCAGTTCTTC.

This clone was counted between two and nine times. This chain joins TRBV15 and TRBJ1-2; tentatively, D is TRBD1 (5 bases). Trimming took 3 bases from V and 1 from J, leaving 6 bases between them. CDR3 length: 13 amino acids. Germline V gene data show CDR1 as LNHNV and CDR2 as YYDKDF (reference sequence). In DNA, the CDR3 is TGTGCCACCAGCAGGGACATTAACTATGGCTACACCTTC. Amino acids: CATSRDINYGYTF.

This chain uses TRBV6-4 with TRBJ2-3; 8 nucleotides agree with TRBD2. CDR3 length equals 16 residues. The germline V gene has CDR1 MRHNA and CDR2 SNTAGT. With V trimmed by 0 bases and J by 4 bases, 6 bases remained unmatched. CDR3 bases: TGTGCCAGCAGTGACTCCCCGGGGGGGCGTGCAGATACGCAGTATTTT. Translated: CASSDSPGGRADTQYF.

This clone was picked up one time. V usage is TRBV10-3 and J usage is TRBJ1-2; possible D gene TRBD1, 5 bases. Deletions cut 3 bases from V and 6 bases from J, with 17 bases between. This CDR3 comprises 15 residues. The germline V gene encodes CDR1 ENHRY and CDR2 SYGVKD. CDR3 in amino acids: CAISDPRGILNGYTF. CDR3 sequence (DNA): TGTGCCATCAGTGATCCCCGGGGGATTTTAAATGGCTACACCTTC.

This chain uses TRBV9 with TRBJ2-1, with D unresolved. V was clipped by 5 bases and J by 4 bases, with 16 bases between them. CDR1 SGDLS and CDR2 YYNGEE come from the germline V gene. CDR3 length: 15 amino acids. DNA for the CDR3: TGTGCCAGCAGTGCCTCCGACTCTCCTTACAATGAGCAGTTCTTC. This translates into CASSASDSPYNEQFF. Using reference TRBV9 and TRBJ2-1 for the parts outside the CDR3, the full variable domain is DSGVTQTPKHLITATGQRVTLRCSPRSGDLSVYWYQQSLDQGLQFLIQYYNGEERAKGNILERFSAQQFPDLHSELNLSSLELGDSALYFCASSASDSPYNEQFFGPGTRLTVL.